A selection of T cell receptor beta chains follows, all from one sample in a study of T cells after yellow fever vaccination. TCRdb re-derived calls from the 5' RACE reads in MiXCR, one entry per CDR3 protein. The sample includes some 320,000 distinct CDR3 sequences, roughly a tenth of them seen just once. The source was CD4+ T cells sorted from PBMCs, collected 45 days after the yellow fever booster vaccination. Receptors were obtained from a man between 18 and 35 years old who received the YFV17D yellow fever vaccine. Each CDR3 is given with its conserved first and last residue. The order of the fields is D gene, J gene, V gene, clone size, CDR3 protein, CDR3 DNA. D genes are given only for firm matches. Clone size is not always given. Where it is, it says once, few, many or a class for expanded clones.

.,TRBJ1-4,TRBV6-2/TRBV6-3,.,CASSYSSGRVEKLFF,TGTGCCAGCAGTTACAGTTCCGGCCGTGTTGAAAAACTGTTTTTT
.,TRBJ2-4,TRBV2,few,CASRAGQAKNIQYF,TGTGCCAGCAGGGCAGGGCAAGCCAAAAACATTCAGTACTTC
.,TRBJ1-2,TRBV12-3/TRBV12-4,few,CASSWNIVPGGYTF,TGTGCCAGCAGTTGGAATATAGTCCCCGGCGGCTACACCTTC
.,TRBJ1-5,TRBV9,.,CASSIMPNQPQHF,TGTGCCAGCAGTATTATGCCCAATCAGCCCCAGCATTTT
.,TRBJ1-5,TRBV7-2,.,CASSLELVAPQHF,TGTGCCAGCAGCTTAGAACTCGTAGCGCCCCAGCATTTT
.,TRBJ2-5,TRBV9,.,CASSVGPSWHQETQYF,TGTGCCAGCAGCGTAGGCCCCTCCTGGCACCAAGAGACCCAGTACTTC
.,TRBJ2-7,TRBV6-6,few,CASTQGWEDGYEQYF,TGTGCCAGCACCCAAGGATGGGAGGACGGTTACGAGCAGTACTTC
TRBD1,TRBJ1-4,TRBV6-5,.,CASRPTDRGNEKLFF,TGTGCCAGCAGGCCCACCGACAGGGGAAATGAAAAACTGTTTTTT
TRBD1,TRBJ2-2,TRBV29-1,few,CSVGGQERELFF,TGCAGCGTGGGGGGACAGGAGCGGGAGCTGTTTTTT
TRBD1,TRBJ2-2,TRBV6-6,.,CASSEDRGLAGELFF,TGTGCCAGCAGTGAGGACAGGGGGCTGGCCGGGGAGCTGTTTTTT
.,TRBJ1-5,TRBV2,.,CASSPDGLQPQHF,TGTGCCAGCAGTCCGGACGGACTCCAGCCCCAGCATTTT